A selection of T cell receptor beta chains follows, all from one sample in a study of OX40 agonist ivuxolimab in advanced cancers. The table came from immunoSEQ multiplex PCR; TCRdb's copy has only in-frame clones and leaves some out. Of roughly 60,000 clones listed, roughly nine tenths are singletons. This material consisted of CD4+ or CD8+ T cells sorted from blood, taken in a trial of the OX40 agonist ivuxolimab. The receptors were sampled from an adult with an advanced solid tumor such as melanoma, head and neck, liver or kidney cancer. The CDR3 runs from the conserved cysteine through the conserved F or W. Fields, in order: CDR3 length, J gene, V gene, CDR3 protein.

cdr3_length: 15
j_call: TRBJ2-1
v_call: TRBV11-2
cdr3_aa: CASSLASGLNNEQFF

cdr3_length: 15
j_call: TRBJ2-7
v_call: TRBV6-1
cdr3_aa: CASSRRGVGGLEQYF

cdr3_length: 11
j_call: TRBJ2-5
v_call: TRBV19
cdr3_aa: CASQGQETQYF

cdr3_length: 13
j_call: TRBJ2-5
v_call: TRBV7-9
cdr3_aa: CASSRTGRETQYF

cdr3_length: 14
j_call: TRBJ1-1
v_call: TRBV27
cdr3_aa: CASLTRGGGTEAFF

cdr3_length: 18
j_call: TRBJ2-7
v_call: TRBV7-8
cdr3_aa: CASSLGTGTRRSSYEQYF

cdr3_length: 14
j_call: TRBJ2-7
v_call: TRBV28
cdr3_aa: CASSYRQRVQAQYF

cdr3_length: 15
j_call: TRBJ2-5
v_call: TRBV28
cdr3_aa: CASSWTSGRGETQYF

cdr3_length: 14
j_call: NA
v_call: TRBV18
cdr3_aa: CASSPGRATGEQYF

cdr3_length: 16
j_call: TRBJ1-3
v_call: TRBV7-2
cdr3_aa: CASSGQVLLSGNTIYF

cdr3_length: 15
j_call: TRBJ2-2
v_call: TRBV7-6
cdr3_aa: CASSYGQGVSGELFF

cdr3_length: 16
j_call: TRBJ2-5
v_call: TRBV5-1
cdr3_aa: CASSLRGLEPQETQYF

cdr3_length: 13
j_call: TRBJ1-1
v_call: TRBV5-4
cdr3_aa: CASGSGGWTEAFF

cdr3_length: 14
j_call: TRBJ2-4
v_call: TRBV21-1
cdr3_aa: CASSKKQGVNIQYF

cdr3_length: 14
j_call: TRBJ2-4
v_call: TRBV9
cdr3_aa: CASSARQGGDIQYF

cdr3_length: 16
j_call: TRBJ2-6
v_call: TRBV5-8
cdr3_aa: CASSTGQASWANVLTF

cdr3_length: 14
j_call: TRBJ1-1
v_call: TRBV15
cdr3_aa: CATSRVLMGSEAFF

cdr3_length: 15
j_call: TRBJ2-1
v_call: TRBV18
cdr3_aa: CASSPPVGRYNEQFF

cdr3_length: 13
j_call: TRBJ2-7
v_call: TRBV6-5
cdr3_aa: CASMAGAMGEQYF

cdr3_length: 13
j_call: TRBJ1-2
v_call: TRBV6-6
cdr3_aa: CASSYGKGLGYTF

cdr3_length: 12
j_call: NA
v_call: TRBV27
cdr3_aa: CASSTYRGEQYF

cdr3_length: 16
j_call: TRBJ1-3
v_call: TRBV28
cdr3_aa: CASSFGLIGSGNTIYF

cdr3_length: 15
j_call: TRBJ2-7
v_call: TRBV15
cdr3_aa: CATSVPLAGSHEQYF

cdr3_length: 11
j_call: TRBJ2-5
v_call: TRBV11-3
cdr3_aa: CASTIGETQYF

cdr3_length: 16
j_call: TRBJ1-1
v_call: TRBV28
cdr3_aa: CASSSPRETLNTEAFF

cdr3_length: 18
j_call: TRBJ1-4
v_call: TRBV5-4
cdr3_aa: CASSLRRGGVVTNEKLFF

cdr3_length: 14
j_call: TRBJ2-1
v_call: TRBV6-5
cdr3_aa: CASSPSGRFNEQFF

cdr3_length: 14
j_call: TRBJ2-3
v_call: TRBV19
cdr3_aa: CASRDRGREDTQYF

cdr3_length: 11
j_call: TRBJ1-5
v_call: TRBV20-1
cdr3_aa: CSAASNQPQHF

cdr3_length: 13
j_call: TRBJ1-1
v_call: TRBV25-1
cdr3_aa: CASSESRRREAFF

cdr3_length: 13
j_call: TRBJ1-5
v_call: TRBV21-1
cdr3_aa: CARENLGNQPQHF

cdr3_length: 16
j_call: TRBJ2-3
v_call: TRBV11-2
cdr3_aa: CASSLGLQGDTDTQYF

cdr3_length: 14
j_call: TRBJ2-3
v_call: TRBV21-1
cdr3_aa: CASSRDTSTDTQYF

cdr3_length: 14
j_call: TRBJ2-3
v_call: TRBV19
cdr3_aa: CASTRGGSTDTQYF

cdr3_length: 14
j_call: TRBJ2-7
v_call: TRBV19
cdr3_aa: CASSGTGGSYEQYF

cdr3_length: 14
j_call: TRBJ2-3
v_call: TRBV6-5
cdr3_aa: CASRVLLATDTQYF

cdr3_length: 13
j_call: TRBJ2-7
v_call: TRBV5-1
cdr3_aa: CASRRASAYEQYF

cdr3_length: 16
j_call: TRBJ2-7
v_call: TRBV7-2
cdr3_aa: CASSTPPSSGSYEQYF

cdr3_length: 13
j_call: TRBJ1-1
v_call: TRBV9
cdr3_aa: CASSPTGSTEAFF

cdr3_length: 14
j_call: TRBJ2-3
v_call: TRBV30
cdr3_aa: CAWSLTSATDTQYF

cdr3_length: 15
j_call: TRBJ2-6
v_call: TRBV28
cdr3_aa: CASSFQGSGANVLTF

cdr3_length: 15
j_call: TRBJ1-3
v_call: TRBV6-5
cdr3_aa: CASSYSPARGNTIYF

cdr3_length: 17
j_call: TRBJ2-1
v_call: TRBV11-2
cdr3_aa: CASSSFLASGSRHEQFF

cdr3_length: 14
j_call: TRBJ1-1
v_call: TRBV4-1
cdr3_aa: CASSQEEESAEAFF

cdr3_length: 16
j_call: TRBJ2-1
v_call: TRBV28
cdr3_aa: CASTHNGASGYNEQFF

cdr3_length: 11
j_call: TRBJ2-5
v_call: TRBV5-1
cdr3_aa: CASSDMETQYF

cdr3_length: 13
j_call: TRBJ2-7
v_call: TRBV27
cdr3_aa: CASSPGRPYEQYF

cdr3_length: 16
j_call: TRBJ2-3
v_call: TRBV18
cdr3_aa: CASSPPGLAGADTQYF

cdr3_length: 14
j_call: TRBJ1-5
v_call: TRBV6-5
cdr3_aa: CASGADRGIQPQHF

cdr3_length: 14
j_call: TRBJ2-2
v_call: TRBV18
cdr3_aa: CASSPLAWGGELFF

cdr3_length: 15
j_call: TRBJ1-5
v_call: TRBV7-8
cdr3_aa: CASSSADGLYQPQHF

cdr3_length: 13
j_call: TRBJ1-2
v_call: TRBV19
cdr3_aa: CASSSRGNYGYTF

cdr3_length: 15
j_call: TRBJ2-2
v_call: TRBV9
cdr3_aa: CASSVGVGGNRELFF